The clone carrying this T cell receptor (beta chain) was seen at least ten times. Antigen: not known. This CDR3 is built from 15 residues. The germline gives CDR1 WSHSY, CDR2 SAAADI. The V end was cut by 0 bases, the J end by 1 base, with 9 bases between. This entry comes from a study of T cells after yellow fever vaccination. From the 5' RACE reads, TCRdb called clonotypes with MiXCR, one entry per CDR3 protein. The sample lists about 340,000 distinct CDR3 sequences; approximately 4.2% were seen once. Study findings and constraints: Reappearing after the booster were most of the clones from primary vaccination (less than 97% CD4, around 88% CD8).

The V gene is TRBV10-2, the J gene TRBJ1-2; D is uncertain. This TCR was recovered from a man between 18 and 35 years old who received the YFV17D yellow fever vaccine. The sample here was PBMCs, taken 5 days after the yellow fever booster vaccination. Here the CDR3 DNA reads TGCGCCAGCAGTGAGTCGAAACAGTATAACTATGGCTACACCTTC. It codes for CASSESKQYNYGYTF.